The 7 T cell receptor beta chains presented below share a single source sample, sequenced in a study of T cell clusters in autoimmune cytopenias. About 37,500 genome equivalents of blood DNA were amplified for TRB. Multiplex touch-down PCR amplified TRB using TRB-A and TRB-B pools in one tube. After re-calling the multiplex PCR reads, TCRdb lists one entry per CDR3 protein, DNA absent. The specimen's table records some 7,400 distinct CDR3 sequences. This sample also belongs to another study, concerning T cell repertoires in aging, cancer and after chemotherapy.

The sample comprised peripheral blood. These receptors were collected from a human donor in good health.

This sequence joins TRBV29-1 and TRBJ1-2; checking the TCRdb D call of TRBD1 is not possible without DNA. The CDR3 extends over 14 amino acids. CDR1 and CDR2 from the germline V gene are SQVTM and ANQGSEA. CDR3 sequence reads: CSVEVTGDADGYTF.

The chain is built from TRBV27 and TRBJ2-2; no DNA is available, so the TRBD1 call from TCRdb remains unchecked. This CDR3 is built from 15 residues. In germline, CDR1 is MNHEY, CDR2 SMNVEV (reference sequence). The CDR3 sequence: CASSLDGMNTGELFF.

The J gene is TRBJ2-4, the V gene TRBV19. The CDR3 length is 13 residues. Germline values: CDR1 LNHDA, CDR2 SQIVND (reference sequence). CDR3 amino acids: CASSIVAKNIQYF. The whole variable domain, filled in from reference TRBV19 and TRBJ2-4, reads DGGITQSPKYLFRKEGQNVTLSCEQNLNHDAMYWYRQDPGQGLRLIYYSQIVNDFQKGDIAEGYSVSREKKESFPLTVTSAQKNPTAFYLCASSIVAKNIQYFGAGTRLSVL.

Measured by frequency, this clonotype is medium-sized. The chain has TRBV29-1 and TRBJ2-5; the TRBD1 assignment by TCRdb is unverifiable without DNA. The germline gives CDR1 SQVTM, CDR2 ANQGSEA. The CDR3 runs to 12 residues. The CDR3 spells CSVRMGGETQYF.

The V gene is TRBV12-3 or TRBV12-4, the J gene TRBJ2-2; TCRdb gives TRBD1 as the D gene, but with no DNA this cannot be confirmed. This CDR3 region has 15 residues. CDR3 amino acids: CASSPQGRRAGELFF.

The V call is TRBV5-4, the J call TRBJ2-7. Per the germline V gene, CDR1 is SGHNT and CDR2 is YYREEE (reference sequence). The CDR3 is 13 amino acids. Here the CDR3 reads CASSQPSSSLQYF.

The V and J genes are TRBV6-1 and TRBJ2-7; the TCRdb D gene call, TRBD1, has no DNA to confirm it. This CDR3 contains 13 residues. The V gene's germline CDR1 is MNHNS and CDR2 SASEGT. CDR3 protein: CASIPGVVYEQYF.